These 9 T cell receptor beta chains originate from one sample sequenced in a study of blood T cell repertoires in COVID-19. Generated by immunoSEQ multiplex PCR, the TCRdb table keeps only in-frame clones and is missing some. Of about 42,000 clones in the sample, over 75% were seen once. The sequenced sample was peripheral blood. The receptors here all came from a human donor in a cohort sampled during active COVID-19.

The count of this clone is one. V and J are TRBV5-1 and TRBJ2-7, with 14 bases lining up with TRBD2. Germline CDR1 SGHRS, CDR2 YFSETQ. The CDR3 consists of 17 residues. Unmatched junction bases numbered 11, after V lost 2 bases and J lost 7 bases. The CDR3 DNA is TGCGCCAGCAGCTTTTCCGGGACTAGCGGGGGTCCAGCTGAGCAGTACTTC. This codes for CASSFSGTSGGPAEQYF.

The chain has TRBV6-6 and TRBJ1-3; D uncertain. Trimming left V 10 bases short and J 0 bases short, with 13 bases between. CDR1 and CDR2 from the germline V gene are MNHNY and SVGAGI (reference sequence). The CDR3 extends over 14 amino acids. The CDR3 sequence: CATSSVLSGNTIYF. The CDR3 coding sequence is TGTGCCACCTCGAGTGTCCTCTCTGGAAACACCATATATTTT.

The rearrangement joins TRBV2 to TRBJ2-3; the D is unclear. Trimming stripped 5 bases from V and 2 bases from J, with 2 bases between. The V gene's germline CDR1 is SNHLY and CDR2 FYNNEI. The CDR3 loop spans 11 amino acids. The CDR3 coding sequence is TGTGCCAGCAGTTACACAGATACGCAGTATTTT. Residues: CASSYTDTQYF.

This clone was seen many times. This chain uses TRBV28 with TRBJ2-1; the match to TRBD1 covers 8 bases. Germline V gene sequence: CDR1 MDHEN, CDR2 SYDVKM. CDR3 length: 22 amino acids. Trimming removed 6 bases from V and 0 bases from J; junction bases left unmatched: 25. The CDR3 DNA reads TGTGCCAGCAGGTTTCAGATTGGACAGGGCGATTTCTACGGATACTCCTACAATGAGCAGTTCTTC. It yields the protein CASRFQIGQGDFYGYSYNEQFF.

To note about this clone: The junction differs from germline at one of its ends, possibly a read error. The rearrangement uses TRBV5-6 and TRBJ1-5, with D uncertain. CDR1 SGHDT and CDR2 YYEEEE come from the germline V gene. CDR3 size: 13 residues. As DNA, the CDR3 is TGTGTCAGCAGCTTGGCGGACTCACAGCCCCAGCATTTT. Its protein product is CVSSLADSQPQHF.

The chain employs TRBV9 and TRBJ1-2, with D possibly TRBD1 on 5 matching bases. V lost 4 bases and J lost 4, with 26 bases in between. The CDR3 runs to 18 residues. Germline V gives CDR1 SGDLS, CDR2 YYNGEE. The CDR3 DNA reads TGTGCCAGCAGCCCGGAAATGGGACGTACCCGGGAGGGCTATGGCTACACCTTC. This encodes CASSPEMGRTREGYGYTF.

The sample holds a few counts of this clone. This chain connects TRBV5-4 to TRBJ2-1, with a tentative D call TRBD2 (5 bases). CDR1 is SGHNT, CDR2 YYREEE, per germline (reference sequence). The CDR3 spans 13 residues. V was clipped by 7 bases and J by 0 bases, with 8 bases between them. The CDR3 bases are TGTGCCAGCCGGGATTACTCCTACAATGAGCAGTTCTTC. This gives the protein CASRDYSYNEQFF.

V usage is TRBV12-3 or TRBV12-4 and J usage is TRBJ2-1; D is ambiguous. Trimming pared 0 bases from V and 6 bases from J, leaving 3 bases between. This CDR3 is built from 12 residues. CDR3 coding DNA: TGTGCCAGCAGTTTAGCCAGCAATGAGCAGTTCTTC. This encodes CASSLASNEQFF.

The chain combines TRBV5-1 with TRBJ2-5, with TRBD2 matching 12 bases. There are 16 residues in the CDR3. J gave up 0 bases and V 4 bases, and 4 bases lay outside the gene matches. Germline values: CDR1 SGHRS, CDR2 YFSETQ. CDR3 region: CASSPGLAGYQETQYF. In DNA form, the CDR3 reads TGCGCCAGCAGCCCCGGACTAGCGGGGTACCAAGAGACCCAGTACTTC.